This T cell receptor (beta chain) appears in the sequencing data of a study of T-cell reconstitution after alpha-beta-depleted transplantation in children. Construction of the TCRbeta library involved unique molecular identifiers. TCRdb itself ran the PCR reads through MiXCR, one entry per CDR3 protein. Altogether approximately 400,000 distinct CDR3 sequences are present, roughly 15% being singletons, with the ten largest covering over 25%. The source material was PBMCs, mostly from graft donor cells, sampled 360 days after TCRalphabeta/CD19-depleted stem cell transplant. The TCR comes from a boy less than two years old who had a stem cell transplant for Wiskott-Aldrich syndrome, so the T cells may come from the graft donor.

The CDR3 nucleotides read TGCGCCAGCAGCTTGGGTTGGGGCGAGGTTCAGCCCCAGCATTTT. Its protein is CASSLGWGEVQPQHF. This rearrangement joins TRBV5-1 to TRBJ1-5; D perhaps matches TRBD1 (5 bases). V lost 0 bases, J lost 6 bases, and 13 bases lay in between. This CDR3 is 15 amino acids long. Looked up from germline, CDR1 is SGHRS and CDR2 is YFSETQ.